The rows below give T cell receptor beta chains drawn from one sample of a study of cytomegalovirus exposure and HLA in healthy donors. Profiling relied on immunoSEQ multiplex PCR, and the TCRdb table lists in-frame clones only, not all of them. This sample has some 69,000 clones, with 94% found just once. Input material: PBMCs. These TCRs come from a man between 18 and 29 years old in good health and CMV-seropositive. Both conserved end residues are part of each CDR3. A D gene is named only where the DNA matches it firmly. Size is stated for part of the rows, as once, few or many counts, or as a class when the clone is expanded.

len	d_gene	abundance	v_gene	j_gene	CDR3aa	CDR3nt
15	TRBD2	NA	TRBV6-5	TRBJ2-7	CASSYSSAGDYEQYF	TGTGCCAGCAGTTACAGCTCAGCGGGAGACTACGAGCAGTACTTC
15	NA	NA	TRBV28	TRBJ2-7	CASYPRVRKENEQYF	TGTGCCAGCTACCCCCGTGTGAGGAAGGAGAACGAGCAGTACTTC
18	NA	NA	TRBV7-2	TRBJ2-1	CASSSLRAGAQYYNEQFF	TGTGCCAGCAGCTCTCTCCGCGCGGGGGCGCAATACTACAATGAGCAGTTCTTC
13	NA	NA	TRBV6-1	TRBJ1-5	CASRGTSNQPQHF	TGTGCCAGCAGAGGGACAAGCAATCAGCCCCAGCATTTT
13	TRBD2	NA	TRBV11-1	TRBJ2-7	CASSLGEGYEQYF	TGTGCCAGCAGCTTAGGGGAGGGGTACGAGCAGTACTTC
13	NA	NA	TRBV2	TRBJ2-1	CASNHRLAGEQFF	TGTGCCAGCAACCACAGGCTCGCCGGGGAGCAGTTCTTC
15	NA	NA	TRBV7-8	TRBJ1-5	CASSLARWGQQPQHF	TGTGCCAGCAGCTTAGCCAGGTGGGGGCAACAGCCCCAGCATTTT
16	NA	once	TRBV18	TRBJ1-4	CASSPFETSANEKLFF	TGTGCCAGCTCACCGTTTGAGACTTCTGCTAATGAAAAACTGTTTTTT
13	NA	NA	TRBV13	TRBJ2-1	CASKAGPYNEQFF	TGTGCCAGCAAGGCGGGTCCCTACAATGAGCAGTTCTTC
14	NA	NA	TRBV25-1	TRBJ1-2	CASSDSSGENGYTF	TGTGCCAGCAGTGATAGCTCTGGGGAGAACGGCTACACCTTC
11	NA	NA	TRBV2	TRBJ2-1	CASSGLGGQFF	TGTGCCAGCAGTGGACTGGGGGGGCAGTTCTTC
13	NA	NA	TRBV2	TRBJ2-3	CASSQGGADTQYF	TGTGCCAGCAGCCAAGGGGGGGCAGATACGCAGTATTTT
15	NA	NA	TRBV9	TRBJ2-5	CASSVEAQSKETQYF	TGTGCCAGCAGCGTAGAAGCCCAATCAAAAGAGACCCAGTACTTC
18	NA	NA	TRBV13	TRBJ2-5	CASSLPRTDSLLQETQYF	TGTGCCAGCAGCTTACCCCGGACCGACAGCCTACTCCAAGAGACCCAGTACTTC
11	NA	NA	TRBV19	TRBJ2-7	CASSVAYEQYF	TGTGCCAGTAGTGTCGCCTACGAGCAGTACTTC
18	TRBD2	NA	TRBV28	TRBJ2-5	CASSLGGTSVPYQETQYF	TGTGCCAGCAGTTTAGGGGGGACTAGCGTTCCGTACCAAGAGACCCAGTACTTC
17	TRBD1	NA	TRBV2	TRBJ2-7	CASSEGRGRGLAYEQYF	TGTGCCAGCAGTGAGGGAAGGGGCAGGGGGCTAGCCTACGAGCAGTACTTC
15	TRBD2	once	TRBV5-4	TRBJ2-1	CASSPGLAGGNEQFF	TGTGCCAGCAGCCCGGGACTAGCGGGAGGGAATGAGCAGTTCTTC
15	TRBD1	NA	TRBV4-1	TRBJ2-7	CASSQERQGSYEQYF	TGCGCCAGCAGCCAAGAACGACAGGGCTCCTACGAGCAGTACTTC
14	TRBD1	NA	TRBV18	TRBJ1-6	CASSPGTGPSPLHF	TGTGCCAGCTCACCGGGGACAGGGCCATCACCCCTCCACTTT
15	TRBD1	NA	TRBV7-2	TRBJ2-3	CASSQRQGLTDTQYF	TGTGCCAGCAGCCAACGACAGGGGCTCACAGATACGCAGTATTTT
14	NA	NA	TRBV6-1	TRBJ1-6	CASGGDTFTSPLHF	TGTGCCAGCGGGGGGGACACCTTTACTTCACCCCTCCACTTT
12	TRBD1	NA	TRBV11-1	TRBJ1-1	CASSQGQGEAFF	TGTGCCAGCAGCCAGGGACAGGGGGAAGCTTTCTTT
14	NA	NA	TRBV5-1	TRBJ2-5	CASSLSPPRETQYF	TGCGCCAGCAGCTTGTCTCCCCCCCGTGAGACCCAGTACTTC
16	TRBD2	once	TRBV18	TRBJ2-3	CASSPRLAQSTDTQYF	TGTGCCAGCTCACCCAGACTAGCGCAGAGCACAGATACGCAGTATTTT
15	NA	NA	TRBV21-1	TRBJ2-5	CAKILAGGIGETQYF	TGTGCCAAGATACTAGCGGGAGGAATCGGAGAGACCCAGTACTTC
15	TRBD1	NA	TRBV4-1	TRBJ2-7	CASSPSPGQGYEQYF	TGCGCCAGCAGCCCCTCACCGGGACAGGGCTACGAGCAGTACTTC
15	NA	NA	TRBV2	TRBJ2-5	CASSEDPTRKETQYF	TGTGCCAGCAGTGAAGACCCTACCCGTAAAGAGACCCAGTACTTC
14	NA	NA	TRBV28	TRBJ2-2	CASRPTLLTGELFF	TGTGCCAGCAGACCGACTCTCTTAACCGGGGAGCTGTTTTTT
14	TRBD2	NA	TRBV6-5	TRBJ2-7	CASRAGTIGYEQYF	TGTGCCAGCAGAGCCGGGACTATAGGCTACGAGCAGTACTTC
16	TRBD1	NA	TRBV28	TRBJ1-2	CASSLSQTGMKHGYTF	TGTGCCAGCAGTTTATCCCAGACAGGGATGAAACATGGCTACACCTTC
16	NA	NA	TRBV30	TRBJ1-4	CAWSRPPGATNEKLFF	TGTGCCTGGAGCCGGCCTCCGGGTGCAACTAATGAAAAACTGTTTTTT
17	TRBD1	NA	TRBV10-3	TRBJ2-6	CAISGTGGFSGANVLTF	TGTGCCATCAGTGGGACAGGGGGTTTTTCTGGGGCCAACGTCCTGACTTTC
13	NA	few	TRBV27	TRBJ1-2	CASGGSDSYGYTF	TGTGCCAGCGGAGGCTCGGACAGCTATGGCTACACCTTC
14	NA	NA	TRBV19	TRBJ1-2	CASSTTGGNYGYTF	TGTGCCAGTAGTACCACTGGTGGTAACTATGGCTACACCTTC
14	NA	NA	TRBV30	TRBJ1-4	CAWSVGAGDGKLFF	TGTGCCTGGAGTGTCGGGGCAGGGGACGGAAAACTGTTTTTT
16	NA	once	TRBV7-2	TRBJ2-7	CASSLAETGISYEQYF	TGTGCCAGCAGCTTAGCGGAGACGGGGATCTCCTACGAGCAGTACTTC
16	TRBD1	NA	TRBV11-2	TRBJ1-2	CASSSLRDRGGYGYTF	TGTGCCAGCAGCTCACTCCGGGACAGGGGTGGCTATGGCTACACCTTC
11	NA	NA	TRBV6-5	TRBJ2-7	CASSYLGLQYF	TGTGCCAGCAGTTACCTTGGGCTGCAGTACTTC
16	TRBD1	NA	TRBV11-1	TRBJ2-5	CASSLYSGQGKETQYF	TGTGCCAGCAGCTTATATAGCGGACAGGGGAAAGAGACCCAGTACTTC
15	TRBD2	NA	TRBV6-1	TRBJ2-7	CASRTHGGGAYEQYF	TGTGCCAGCAGGACCCATGGCGGGGGGGCCTACGAGCAGTACTTC
16	TRBD2	NA	TRBV4-3	TRBJ2-1	CASSQSLAGGFDEQFF	TGCGCCAGCAGCCAAAGTTTAGCGGGAGGTTTCGATGAGCAGTTCTTC
15	TRBD1	NA	TRBV28	TRBJ1-5	CASSLSGGGNQPQHF	TGTGCCAGCAGTTTATCAGGGGGCGGGAATCAGCCCCAGCATTTT
12	NA	NA	TRBV6-5	TRBJ2-1	CASSYQGNEQFF	TGTGCCAGCAGTTACCAGGGCAATGAGCAGTTCTTC
14	NA	NA	TRBV18	TRBJ1-1	CASSPPVTGSGAFF	TGTGCCAGCTCACCACCGGTTACAGGATCTGGGGCTTTCTTT